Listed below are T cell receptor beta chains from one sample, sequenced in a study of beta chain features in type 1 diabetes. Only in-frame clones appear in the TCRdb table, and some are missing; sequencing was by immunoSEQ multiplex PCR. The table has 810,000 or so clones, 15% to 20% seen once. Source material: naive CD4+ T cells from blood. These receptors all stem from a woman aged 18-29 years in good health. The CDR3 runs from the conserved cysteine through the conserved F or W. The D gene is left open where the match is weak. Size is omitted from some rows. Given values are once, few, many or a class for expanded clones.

CDR3nt: TGTGCCAGCTCACCGGGACAGGGACTTTCCTACGAGCAGTACTTC
CDR3aa: CASSPGQGLSYEQYF
d_gene: TRBD1
abundance: few
v_gene: TRBV18
len: 15
j_gene: TRBJ2-7

CDR3nt: TGTGCCAGCAGCCAAGATCGTCACACAGATACGCAGTATTTT
CDR3aa: CASSQDRHTDTQYF
d_gene: NA
abundance: NA
v_gene: TRBV4-2
len: 14
j_gene: TRBJ2-3

CDR3nt: TGTGCCAGTAGTATTGGGGACAGGGCCCCAAGCTTGCTTTTT
CDR3aa: CASSIGDRAPSLLF
d_gene: TRBD1
abundance: few
v_gene: TRBV19
len: 14
j_gene: TRBJ1-4

CDR3nt: TGTGCCAGCAGTCCCGGGTCCACGGTAGGGCTTTACGAGCAGTACTTC
CDR3aa: CASSPGSTVGLYEQYF
d_gene: NA
abundance: NA
v_gene: TRBV6-6
len: 16
j_gene: TRBJ2-7

CDR3nt: TGTGCCAGCAGCGGGACAGTCGGGGCCAACGTCCTGACTTTC
CDR3aa: CASSGTVGANVLTF
d_gene: NA
abundance: NA
v_gene: TRBV9
len: 14
j_gene: TRBJ2-6

CDR3nt: TGTGCCAGCAGTTATCTTGACGAGCAGTACTTC
CDR3aa: CASSYLDEQYF
d_gene: NA
abundance: few
v_gene: TRBV6-5
len: 11
j_gene: TRBJ2-7

CDR3nt: TGTGCCAGCAGCTGGGGGTTGGCTACATACAATGAGCAGTTCTTC
CDR3aa: CASSWGLATYNEQFF
d_gene: NA
abundance: few
v_gene: TRBV11-2
len: 15
j_gene: TRBJ2-1

CDR3nt: TGCGCCAGCACCCCGCAGCGGGGGGCAGAAGAGACCCAGTACTTC
CDR3aa: CASTPQRGAEETQYF
d_gene: TRBD2
abundance: NA
v_gene: TRBV4-3
len: 15
j_gene: TRBJ2-5

CDR3nt: TGCAGCGTTGCTCCTTCGACAGGGCCCCATCGGGAGCAGTACTTC
CDR3aa: CSVAPSTGPHREQYF
d_gene: TRBD1
abundance: few
v_gene: TRBV29-1
len: 15
j_gene: TRBJ2-7

CDR3nt: TGTGCCAGCCGCCGGGACAGGAGATACGAGCAGTACTTC
CDR3aa: CASRRDRRYEQYF
d_gene: TRBD1
abundance: few
v_gene: TRBV2
len: 13
j_gene: TRBJ2-7

CDR3nt: TGTGCCATCAGTGAACGGCTAGCGGGGGCCTCTGGGGCCAACGTCCTGACTTTC
CDR3aa: CAISERLAGASGANVLTF
d_gene: TRBD2
abundance: few
v_gene: TRBV10-3
len: 18
j_gene: TRBJ2-6

CDR3nt: TGTGCCAGCTCACTGAGAGTTAATCAGCCCCAGCATTTT
CDR3aa: CASSLRVNQPQHF
d_gene: NA
abundance: few
v_gene: TRBV18
len: 13
j_gene: TRBJ1-5

CDR3nt: TGTGCCAGCAGCTCCACCCCCGGCTACGAGCAGTACTTC
CDR3aa: CASSSTPGYEQYF
d_gene: NA
abundance: NA
v_gene: TRBV7-2
len: 13
j_gene: TRBJ2-7

CDR3nt: TGTGCCACCAGCAGAGCGAAGGGAGAGACCCAGTACTTC
CDR3aa: CATSRAKGETQYF
d_gene: NA
abundance: few
v_gene: TRBV15
len: 13
j_gene: TRBJ2-5

CDR3nt: TGTGCCAGCAGCTCCAAACTAGCGGTGAGGTACAATGAGCAGTTCTTC
CDR3aa: CASSSKLAVRYNEQFF
d_gene: TRBD2
abundance: NA
v_gene: TRBV11-2
len: 16
j_gene: TRBJ2-1

CDR3nt: TGTGCCAGCAGCGACAGGGGCAATCAGCCCCAGCATTTT
CDR3aa: CASSDRGNQPQHF
d_gene: TRBD1
abundance: few
v_gene: TRBV5-4
len: 13
j_gene: TRBJ1-5

CDR3nt: TGCGCCAGCAGCCACGCTAGCGGGAGGGCCGTAGACAATGAGCAGTTCTTC
CDR3aa: CASSHASGRAVDNEQFF
d_gene: TRBD2
abundance: NA
v_gene: TRBV4-1
len: 17
j_gene: TRBJ2-1

CDR3nt: TGTGCCAGCAGTTTCGTAATAGGACGCGGCTACACCTTC
CDR3aa: CASSFVIGRGYTF
d_gene: NA
abundance: NA
v_gene: TRBV28
len: 13
j_gene: TRBJ1-2

CDR3nt: TGCGCCAGCAGCAAACCCGGACTAGCGGGGTCCAATGAGCAGTTCTTC
CDR3aa: CASSKPGLAGSNEQFF
d_gene: TRBD2
abundance: NA
v_gene: TRBV5-1
len: 16
j_gene: TRBJ2-1

CDR3nt: TGTGCCAGCAGCCTTCCGCTATCGCGCGGGAGAGGGAATGAGCAGTTCTTC
CDR3aa: CASSLPLSRGRGNEQFF
d_gene: TRBD2
abundance: NA
v_gene: TRBV14
len: 17
j_gene: TRBJ2-1

CDR3nt: TGTGCCAGCAGTCCCGGCGGGAGGGCCCACGAGCAGTACTTC
CDR3aa: CASSPGGRAHEQYF
d_gene: TRBD2
abundance: NA
v_gene: TRBV28
len: 14
j_gene: TRBJ2-7

CDR3nt: TGTGCCAGCAGTGAAGCGGCATCCTATTCCTACGAGCAGTACTTC
CDR3aa: CASSEAASYSYEQYF
d_gene: NA
abundance: NA
v_gene: TRBV6-1
len: 15
j_gene: TRBJ2-7

CDR3nt: TGTGCCAAAACCCCTTGGACAGGGAGGAATCAGCCCCAGCATTTT
CDR3aa: CAKTPWTGRNQPQHF
d_gene: TRBD1
abundance: NA
v_gene: TRBV27
len: 15
j_gene: TRBJ1-5

CDR3nt: TGTGCCAGCAGAGGACAGGGGGGCTATGGCTACACCTTC
CDR3aa: CASRGQGGYGYTF
d_gene: TRBD1
abundance: NA
v_gene: TRBV25-1
len: 13
j_gene: TRBJ1-2

CDR3nt: TGTGCCAGCTCTTCGGGACGCCTGGGCTCTGGGGCCAACGTCCTGACTTTC
CDR3aa: CASSSGRLGSGANVLTF
d_gene: NA
abundance: few
v_gene: TRBV28
len: 17
j_gene: TRBJ2-6

CDR3nt: TGCGCCAGCAGCCAAGATCTAAGTAGGCGGTTTGGCACCGGGGAGCTGTTTTTT
CDR3aa: CASSQDLSRRFGTGELFF
d_gene: NA
abundance: NA
v_gene: TRBV4-3
len: 18
j_gene: TRBJ2-2

CDR3nt: TGTGCCAGCGTGGGGGACACCGGGGAGCTGTTTTTT
CDR3aa: CASVGDTGELFF
d_gene: NA
abundance: NA
v_gene: TRBV28
len: 12
j_gene: TRBJ2-2

CDR3nt: TGTGCCAGCAGTCTTTTGTCCTACGAGCAGTACTTC
CDR3aa: CASSLLSYEQYF
d_gene: NA
abundance: NA
v_gene: TRBV2
len: 12
j_gene: TRBJ2-7

CDR3nt: TGCGCCAGCAGCTTGTACCTCGGGGGCCTGTACAATGAGCAGTTCTTC
CDR3aa: CASSLYLGGLYNEQFF
d_gene: NA
abundance: few
v_gene: TRBV5-1
len: 16
j_gene: TRBJ2-1

CDR3nt: TGTGCCAGCAGCCCCCGAGACACCGGGGAGCTGTTTTTT
CDR3aa: CASSPRDTGELFF
d_gene: NA
abundance: few
v_gene: TRBV21-1
len: 13
j_gene: TRBJ2-2

CDR3nt: TGTGCCAGCAGCCCTAGCGGGAGGGCGGGTGAGCAGTTCTTC
CDR3aa: CASSPSGRAGEQFF
d_gene: TRBD2
abundance: NA
v_gene: TRBV28
len: 14
j_gene: TRBJ2-1

CDR3nt: TGCGCCAGCAGCAAAGGGGCTAGCGGGAGGGCCTACAATGAGCAGTTCTTC
CDR3aa: CASSKGASGRAYNEQFF
d_gene: TRBD2
abundance: few
v_gene: TRBV4-3
len: 17
j_gene: TRBJ2-1

CDR3nt: TGTGCCAGCAGCTCCCGACAGGGAAGAGCCTATGGCTACACCTTC
CDR3aa: CASSSRQGRAYGYTF
d_gene: TRBD1
abundance: few
v_gene: TRBV7-2
len: 15
j_gene: TRBJ1-2

CDR3nt: TGCGCCAGCAGCTTGGATTTAGCCAGGCCCGGGGAGACCCAGTACTTC
CDR3aa: CASSLDLARPGETQYF
d_gene: NA
abundance: few
v_gene: TRBV5-1
len: 16
j_gene: TRBJ2-5

CDR3nt: TGTGCCAGTAGTAGGCGGGAGTTCGGCCACAATGAGCAGTTCTTC
CDR3aa: CASSRREFGHNEQFF
d_gene: TRBD2
abundance: few
v_gene: TRBV19
len: 15
j_gene: TRBJ2-1

CDR3nt: TGCGCCAGCAGCTCCGGGGGCGGATCCTACGAGCAGTACTTC
CDR3aa: CASSSGGGSYEQYF
d_gene: NA
abundance: few
v_gene: TRBV5-1
len: 14
j_gene: TRBJ2-7

CDR3nt: TGTGCCAGCAGTTACTCGACTAGGCGGCAAGAGACCCAGTACTTC
CDR3aa: CASSYSTRRQETQYF
d_gene: NA
abundance: few
v_gene: TRBV6-5
len: 15
j_gene: TRBJ2-5

CDR3nt: TGTGCCAGCAGCTCGACTCGAAAAGAGACCCAGTACTTC
CDR3aa: CASSSTRKETQYF
d_gene: NA
abundance: few
v_gene: TRBV7-2
len: 13
j_gene: TRBJ2-5

CDR3nt: TGCAGCGTTGCGGGCAGGGGTCCGGTAGTAGATACGCAGTATTTT
CDR3aa: CSVAGRGPVVDTQYF
d_gene: NA
abundance: NA
v_gene: TRBV29-1
len: 15
j_gene: TRBJ2-3

CDR3nt: TGTGCCAGCTCAGGGGGAGGAGAGACCCAGTACTTC
CDR3aa: CASSGGGETQYF
d_gene: NA
abundance: NA
v_gene: TRBV18
len: 12
j_gene: TRBJ2-5

CDR3nt: TGCAGCGTTCGACAGGGACAAACCGAGCAGTACTTC
CDR3aa: CSVRQGQTEQYF
d_gene: TRBD1
abundance: NA
v_gene: TRBV29-1
len: 12
j_gene: TRBJ2-7

CDR3nt: TGTGCCAGCTCACCCGGGACAGCTGGTTACGAGCAGTACTTC
CDR3aa: CASSPGTAGYEQYF
d_gene: TRBD1
abundance: NA
v_gene: TRBV18
len: 14
j_gene: TRBJ2-7

CDR3nt: TGCGCCAGCAGACTCTCGGGACAGAACACCGGGGAGCTGTTTTTT
CDR3aa: CASRLSGQNTGELFF
d_gene: NA
abundance: few
v_gene: TRBV5-1
len: 15
j_gene: TRBJ2-2

CDR3nt: TGTGCCAGCAGCCCAACAGGGGCAGAGACCCAGTACTTC
CDR3aa: CASSPTGAETQYF
d_gene: TRBD1
abundance: NA
v_gene: TRBV7-2
len: 13
j_gene: TRBJ2-5

CDR3nt: TGTGCCAGCTCACTAGGGGAGAGGGACAGGATTCGCGAGCAGTACTTC
CDR3aa: CASSLGERDRIREQYF
d_gene: TRBD1
abundance: few
v_gene: TRBV18
len: 16
j_gene: TRBJ2-7

CDR3nt: TGTGCCAGCAGTAAATCCCTTTCGAACACTGAAGCTTTCTTT
CDR3aa: CASSKSLSNTEAFF
d_gene: NA
abundance: NA
v_gene: TRBV6-5
len: 14
j_gene: TRBJ1-1